The entry below gives a single T cell receptor (beta chain) sequence along with its context. Its antigen remains unidentified. The data belong to a study of T cells expressing NK-cell markers. Study at large: Repertoires of TCR beta were obtained from T cells sorted as CD3+CD56+NKG2C+, CD3+CD56+NKG2C- and CD3+CD56-NKG2C+.

5'RACE template switching built TCR beta cDNA with unique molecular identifiers. No DNA is given; TCRdb re-called the 5' RACE reads and lists each CDR3 protein once. This sample's table has fewer than 300,000 distinct CDR3 sequences. This CDR3 region has 15 residues. In germline, CDR1 is SGHRS, CDR2 YFSETQ. Study-level findings and limits: The CD3+CD56-NKG2C+ fraction was also led by these clonotypes in several donors. Dominant NKG2C+ clonotypes in roughly 6 donors made up about 1.0-7.0% of CD8+ T cells.

This TCR came from a woman aged 18-70 years in good health. This chain joins TRBV5-1 and TRBJ1-5; TCRdb's D gene call, TRBD1, goes unchecked for lack of DNA. Sequencing was performed on blood T cells: a sorted CD56 or NKG2C T cell subset, CD4+ or CD8+ T cells, or bulk PBMC T cells (not recorded which). CDR3: CASSWGAGDDQPQHF.